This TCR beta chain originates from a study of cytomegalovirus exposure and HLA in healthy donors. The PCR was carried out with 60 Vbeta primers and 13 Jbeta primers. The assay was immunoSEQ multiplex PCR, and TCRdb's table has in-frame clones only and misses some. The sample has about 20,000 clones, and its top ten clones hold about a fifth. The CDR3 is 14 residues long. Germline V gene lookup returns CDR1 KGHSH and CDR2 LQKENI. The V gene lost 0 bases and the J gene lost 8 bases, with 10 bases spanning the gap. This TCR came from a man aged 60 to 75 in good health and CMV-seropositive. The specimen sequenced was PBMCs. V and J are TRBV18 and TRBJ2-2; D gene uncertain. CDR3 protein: CASSPPSAVGELFF. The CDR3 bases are TGTGCCAGCTCACCACCCTCTGCGGTAGGGGAGCTGTTTTTT. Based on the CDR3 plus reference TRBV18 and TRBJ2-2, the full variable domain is NAGVMQNPRHLVRRRGQEARLRCSPMKGHSHVYWYRQLPEEGLKFMVYLQKENIIDESGMPKERFSAEFPKEGPSILRIQQVVRGDSAAYFCASSPPSAVGELFFGEGSRLTVL.